This entry concerns a single T cell receptor (beta chain). This clone appeared once. Its recognized antigen is unknown. The sample holds no much larger clone one base away, and base qualities are not on file. The sample belongs to a study of cytomegalovirus exposure and HLA in healthy donors (dated by TCRdb to the late 2010s). General notes on the study: According to an earlier analysis of a few hundred of the donors, about 190 million T cells yielded 120 million or so unique TCR beta sequences and 250 to 350 Gb of sequence data. About 300 gigabases of sequencing data and 91 million or so unique TCR sequences made up an early release that covered approximately 700 HLA-typed donors. Among the roughly 400 genotyped donors, under 90% belonged to the genetic ancestry cluster associated with self-reported Caucasian donors. The study aimed to test whether signatures of past pathogen exposure could be identified by cataloging public T cell receptors. Using immunosequencing, the study profiled T cell repertoires from 550 to 750 subjects and related those repertoires to cytomegalovirus serostatus. In addition to the first cohort of several hundred subjects, a separate validation cohort of 120 different subjects was used. High-throughput TCR immunosequencing, statistical association of individual TCRs with disease status, and machine learning were combined to predict cytomegalovirus infection status. A later analysis re-examined previously published TCR beta repertoires from 610 or so donors and added high-resolution HLA genotyping to investigate patterns of TCR occurrence. Rather than using new phenotypic data, the later analysis identified candidate immune exposures from TCR beta sequences and from how often those sequences occurred across donors. To decide whether each TCR beta V gene segment behaved as functional or pseudogenic, an earlier analysis of fewer than 750 of the donors relied on high-throughput TCR beta sequencing. Alongside the repertoire data, information on donor age, sex, ethnicity and CMV serostatus was compiled. In a later genetic analysis, genome-wide SNP genotypes for about 55% of the roughly 670 donors were used, and that subset was treated as a discovery cohort. All discovery cohort repertoires had been generated using a single sequencing platform. HLA typing covered class I and class II loci at four-digit resolution. Typing coverage varied by locus: roughly 620-640 donors for A, B, C, DRB1 and DQB1; roughly 560 for DQA1; over 600 for DPA1; under 490 for DPB1. Five DR-DQ haplotypes were handled as single units for association and clustering because linkage in the cohort was strong. Across around 400 genotyped donors of the cohort, an average of about 220,000 unique TCR beta nucleotide sequences per donor were sequenced, and roughly 20% of those sequences were non-productive.

In total, just over 650 healthy bone marrow donors made up the cohort. All cohort members were sampled while nominally healthy, although unrecorded immune exposures were likely present. The donor was CMV seropositive and was included in the group of approximately 310 seropositive cohort members. Every donor gave a peripheral blood sample, and the peripheral blood mononuclear cells from that sample were used for TCR beta sequencing. Genomic DNA extraction from the blood cell samples was performed with the Qiagen DNeasy Blood Extraction Kit. The investigation overall reported the following: Strong co-occurrence of HLA alleles, especially DR and DQ, made assigning TCR associations to individual alleles difficult. The presence/absence analyses assumed that sequencing depth was roughly uniform across donors, and that assumption may not be true. In a later analysis, the rate of TCR association differed among HLA loci, with DRB1 alleles having the most associated TCRs and HLA-C alleles having the fewest. Linkage disequilibrium might explain the correlated functional status among segregating V segments, but an unknown experimental factor could not be excluded. Some IMGT-functional V segments, including TRBV6-2 and TRBV6-3, could not be distinguished by the 87-base-pair reads and were therefore excluded. A total of fewer than 200 TCR beta chains were listed by the study as associated with cytomegalovirus. A further reported finding was that TCR beta sequences accurately predicted the HLA-A and HLA-B alleles for most subjects in the first cohort. The classifier was reported to diagnose cytomegalovirus status with high specificity and sensitivity in both the original and validation cohorts. Broadly in line with IMGT annotations, most TCR beta V segments showed up in productive rearrangements about 87% or about 30% of the time in an earlier analysis of a few hundred of the donors. Most TCR sequences were observed very rarely across donors, whereas some public TCRs were present in many individuals. V-gene and J-gene trimming of TCR beta chains was associated with a missense DCLRE1C variant in a later genetic analysis, and the association was replicated in an independent cohort. According to a later genetic analysis, donors in an Asian-associated ancestry cluster had fewer N-insertions in productive TCRs than the approximately 630-donor mean. This cohort had only TCR beta chains sequenced, and the lack of alpha or paired-chain data limited which features could be detected. At a false discovery rate of 0.05, a later analysis linked under 20,000 TCR beta sequences to specific HLA alleles. The earlier analysis of about 600 of the donors excluded about 16 rarely observed V segments, including chromosome 9 orphons, because counts were too low. A cluster of highly shared sequence variants was judged likely to be a technical artifact of the sequencing pipeline. For the cohort, immune exposure information was limited to CMV serostatus. HLA typing was unavailable for some donors at each locus, so association tests used only the typed subset. According to a later analysis, parvovirus B19, influenza, CMV and Epstein-Barr virus appeared linked to several top co-occurrence clusters. In a later analysis, HLA-associated TCR beta chains showed more clonal expansion and lower generation probabilities than non-associated chains that were equally common. In a later analysis, most CMV-associated TCR beta chains were found to appear HLA-restricted, with HLA associations seemingly driven largely by CMV exposure. In vitro tests confirmed that a few of the cytomegalovirus-associated TCR beta chains recognize cytomegalovirus antigens. It was suggested by the authors that the approach could potentially be generalized to other disease states and immunological phenotypes.

The method was the immunoSEQ multiplex PCR assay. The multiplex PCR relied on a mix of 60 forward primers for TCR Vbeta segments and 13 reverse primers for TCR Jbeta segments. The CDR3 region of rearranged TCR beta genes was amplified from genomic DNA by a multiplex PCR assay. Amplified TCR beta libraries were sequenced as 87-base-pair reads on the Illumina HiSeq System. Per the source publication's procedure: A later analysis tallied around 80 million unique TCR beta chains across the 610 or so repertoires, and approximately 12 million of those chains were shared by two or more donors. Raw reads were error-corrected and collapsed into unique sequences by a nearest-neighbor algorithm in which closely related sequences were merged to remove PCR and sequencing errors. To assign V, D and J gene segments, CDR3 sequences were aligned to IMGT reference sequences. For a sequence to be retained, a match of at least six nucleotides to both a V gene segment and a J gene segment was required. Rearrangements were classified as productive when the CDR3 lacked stop codons and remained in frame with V and J, and all other rearrangements were classified as non-productive. Following IMGT convention, CDR3 was defined as the stretch from the second conserved V-encoded cysteine up to the conserved J-encoded phenylalanine. In an earlier analysis of just under 600 of the donors, sequences lacking an unambiguous match to a single V gene segment were excluded. In an earlier analysis of approximately 560 of the donors, a V segment was called functional when productive rearrangements were above 56.7%, and segregating when the standard deviation between donors exceeded 5%. To diagnose cytomegalovirus status from the catalog of TCR beta chain sequences, a statistical classification framework was built. In a later analysis, V and J genes were assigned by comparing TCR nucleotide sequences against IMGT/GENE-DB human TR gene sequences. The TCRdist pipeline was used in a later analysis to assign CDR3 sequences and most-parsimonious VDJ recombination scenarios. A later analysis defined each TCR beta chain by its CDR3 amino acid sequence plus V-gene family, and excluded reads lacking a unique V-gene family. In a later analysis, nearly 600 highly shared, low-generation-probability nucleotide sequences were removed to address suspected cross-contamination and a sequencing artifact. A later analysis calculated a clonal expansion index for each public chain from normalized within-repertoire ranks of inferred template counts. In a later analysis, generation probabilities were computed with a VDJ recombination model fitted to out-of-frame rearrangements, and the resulting probabilities were checked against IGoR. Hypergeometric tests were used in a later analysis to score TCR-TCR, TCR-HLA and TCR-CMV co-occurrence, with a repertoire-size bias correction applied to the TCR pairs. A later analysis estimated false discovery rates by permuting HLA or CMV assignments 20 times. In a later analysis, co-occurring TCRs were grouped using DBSCAN, with TCRdist sequence similarity added in when clustering inside HLA-allele-positive subsets. Repertoires with fewer than 30,000 or more than 120,000 public chains, plus five repertoires with anomalous nucleotide sharing, were excluded from co-occurrence clustering. What TCRdb holds here is the immuneACCESS table cut down to in-frame rearrangements. Part of the clones is not present; checked against another copy, under half of the missing clones reflect an unresolved V gene, and the others are unexplained. The V and J calls and clone size come from that table; D and trimming were worked out from the DNA. The sample data list 100,000 to 150,000 clones, and 77% of these were observed just once. The ten largest make up 9.5% to 15% of the sample.

Taken from cysteine to phenylalanine, the CDR3 has 13 residues. Kept here is only the CDR3 DNA, which spans 39 bases and is read in frame from base 1. CDR1 SNHLY and CDR2 FYNNEI were looked up in the germline V gene. A distance of 8 bases separates the germline ends of V and J, which lose 4 bases and 4 bases respectively. The chain uses TRBV2 and TRBJ1-5; too little of a D gene remains to name it. Sequenced: PBMCs. The receptor comes from a woman in her forties in good health and CMV-seropositive. In nucleotides, the sequence is TGTGCCAGCAGTGGCAGTTTTAATCAGCCCCAGCATTTT. It is translated as CASSGSFNQPQHF.